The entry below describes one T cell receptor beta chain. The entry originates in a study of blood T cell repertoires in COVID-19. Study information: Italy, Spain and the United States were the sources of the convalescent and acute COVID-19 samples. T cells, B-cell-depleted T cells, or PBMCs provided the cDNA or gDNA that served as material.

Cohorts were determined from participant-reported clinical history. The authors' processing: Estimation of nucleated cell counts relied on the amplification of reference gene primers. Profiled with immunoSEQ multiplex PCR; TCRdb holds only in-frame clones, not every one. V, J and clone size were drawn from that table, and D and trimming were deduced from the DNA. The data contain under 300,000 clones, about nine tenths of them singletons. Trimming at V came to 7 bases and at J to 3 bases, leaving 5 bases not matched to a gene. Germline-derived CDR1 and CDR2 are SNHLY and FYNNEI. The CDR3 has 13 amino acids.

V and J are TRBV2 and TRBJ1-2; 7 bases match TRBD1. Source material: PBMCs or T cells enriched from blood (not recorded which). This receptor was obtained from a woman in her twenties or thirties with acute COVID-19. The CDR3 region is CASNRGVDYGYTF. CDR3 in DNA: TGTGCCAGCAACAGGGGCGTAGACTATGGCTACACCTTC.